What follows are 8 T cell receptor beta chains derived from one specimen sequenced in a study of shared clonotypes between healthy human individuals. Method: immunoSEQ multiplex PCR; TCRdb's copy keeps in-frame clones and lacks some. The repertoire consists of 450,000 to 500,000 clones, with around 73% occurring once and the leading ten covering more than 10%. Sequenced: PBMCs. These receptors were collected from a woman aged 40 to 50 in good health. Some clones in this sample may be carry-over from other donors' samples.

This clone appeared a few times. This chain joins TRBV7-3 and TRBJ2-1, with D perhaps being TRBD1 or TRBD2 (5 bases each). Per the germline V gene, CDR1 is SGHTA and CDR2 is FQGTGA. This CDR3 comprises 13 residues. V was shortened by 4 bases and J by 10 bases, with 14 bases between the two germline ends. In DNA, the CDR3 is TGTGCCAGCAGCTCCGACCCGGGACGGGAGCAGTTCTTC. The encoded protein is CASSSDPGREQFF.

V usage is TRBV27 and J usage is TRBJ2-2, with D tentatively TRBD1 (6 bases). V shed 1 base and J shed 4 bases, with 7 bases lying between them. CDR1 is MNHEY, CDR2 SMNVEV, per germline (reference sequence). The CDR3 consists of 14 residues. The CDR3 loop is CASSLYRATGELFF. In DNA, the CDR3 is TGTGCCAGCAGTTTATACAGGGCCACCGGGGAGCTGTTTTTT.

V usage is TRBV5-1 and J usage is TRBJ2-7; 7 nucleotides align to TRBD1. Germline V CDR1 and CDR2: SGHRS, YFSETQ. The length of the CDR3 is 15 residues. The trim removed 5 bases at V and 7 bases at J, leaving 15 bases unmatched. The CDR3 reads CASRRGTVSYEEQYF. DNA for the CDR3: TGCGCCAGCAGGCGAGGGACAGTTTCCTACGAGGAGCAGTACTTC.

The genes are TRBV7-9 and TRBJ2-3; the match to TRBD2 covers 8 bases. CDR1 is SEHNR and CDR2 is FQNEAQ in the germline V gene (reference sequence). The V gene end was trimmed by 2 bases and the J gene end by 7 bases; junction bases not matched to a gene: 8. The CDR3 is made up of 15 amino acids. The CDR3 region is CASSLTAGGVNTQYF. Here the CDR3 DNA reads TGTGCCAGCAGCTTAACTGCGGGAGGAGTCAATACGCAGTATTTT.

A word on this clone: The sample holds other DNA sequences that translate to the same CDR3. The J gene is TRBJ2-5, the V gene TRBV9, with 7 bases fitting TRBD1. The CDR3 covers 14 residues. The germline gives CDR1 SGDLS, CDR2 YYNGEE. V lost 0 bases to trimming and J lost 4 bases; unmatched junction nucleotides: 3. DNA for the CDR3: TGTGCCAGCAGCGTAGGAGGGGGCCGAGAGACCCAGTACTTC. This sequence encodes CASSVGGGRETQYF.

This clone was observed once. The CDR3 DNA reads as TGTGCCAGCAGTCCCTCAAGAGGGACAGGGGTCGGTTACGAGCAGTACTTC. Amino acid sequence: CASSPSRGTGVGYEQYF. This chain joins TRBV28 and TRBJ2-7, with 10 bases that match TRBD1. The V gene end was trimmed by 5 bases and the J gene end by 4 bases; junction bases not matched to a gene: 14. The CDR3 totals 17 residues. Germline CDR1 MDHEN, CDR2 SYDVKM. Full variable domain (missing parts from reference TRBV28 and TRBJ2-7): DVKVTQSSRYLVKRTGEKVFLECVQDMDHENMFWYRQDPGLGLRLIYFSYDVKMKEKGDIPEGYSVSREKKERFSLILESASTNQTSMYLCASSPSRGTGVGYEQYFGPGTRLTVT.

A few counts support this clone. The V gene is TRBV11-2, the J gene TRBJ2-3; 8 bases are a match to TRBD1. With 5 bases clipped from V and 2 bases from J, the junction kept 6 bases outside the gene matches. Per germline, CDR1 SGHAT and CDR2 FQNNGV. The CDR3 has 15 residues. CDR3 protein: CASSRTGRVTDTQYF. The CDR3 DNA reads as TGTGCCAGCAGCAGGACAGGGCGAGTCACAGATACGCAGTATTTT. Drawing the rest from reference TRBV11-2 and TRBJ2-3, the complete variable domain is EAGVAQSPRYKIIEKRQSVAFWCNPISGHATLYWYQQILGQGPKLLIQFQNNGVVDDSQLPKDRFSAERLKGVDSTLKIQPAKLEDSAVYLCASSRTGRVTDTQYFGPGTRLTVL.

This clone appeared a single time. The CDR3 coding sequence is TGTGCCAGCAGGGGACTGACTAATACGCAGTATTTT. This gives the protein CASRGLTNTQYF. This chain links TRBV2 with TRBJ2-3, with D perhaps TRBD2 (6 bases). Germline CDR1 is SNHLY and CDR2 is FYNNEI. Between the trimmed V and J ends, which lost 6 bases and 7 bases, there was a span of 11 bases. The CDR3 is 12 amino acids.